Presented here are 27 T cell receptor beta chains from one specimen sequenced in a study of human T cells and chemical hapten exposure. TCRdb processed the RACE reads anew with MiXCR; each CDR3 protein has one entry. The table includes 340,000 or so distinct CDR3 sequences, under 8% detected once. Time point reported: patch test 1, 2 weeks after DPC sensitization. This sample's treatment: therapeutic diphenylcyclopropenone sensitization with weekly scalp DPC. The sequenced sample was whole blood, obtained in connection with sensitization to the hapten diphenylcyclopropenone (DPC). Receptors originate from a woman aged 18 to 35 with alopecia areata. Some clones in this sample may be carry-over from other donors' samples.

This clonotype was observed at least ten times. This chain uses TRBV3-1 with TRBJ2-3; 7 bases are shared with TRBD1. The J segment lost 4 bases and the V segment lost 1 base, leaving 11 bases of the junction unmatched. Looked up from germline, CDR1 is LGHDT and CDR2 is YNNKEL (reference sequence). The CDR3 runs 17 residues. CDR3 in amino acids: CASSQGRGQVYADTQYF. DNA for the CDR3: TGTGCCAGCAGCCAAGGAAGGGGGCAGGTTTATGCAGATACGCAGTATTTT.

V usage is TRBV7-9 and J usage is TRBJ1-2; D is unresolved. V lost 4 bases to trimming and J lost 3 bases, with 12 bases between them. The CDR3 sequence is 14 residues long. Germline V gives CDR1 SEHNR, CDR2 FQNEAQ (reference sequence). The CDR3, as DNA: TGTGCCAGCAGCTCGGCGGAAACGGACTATGGCTACACCTTC. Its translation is CASSSAETDYGYTF.

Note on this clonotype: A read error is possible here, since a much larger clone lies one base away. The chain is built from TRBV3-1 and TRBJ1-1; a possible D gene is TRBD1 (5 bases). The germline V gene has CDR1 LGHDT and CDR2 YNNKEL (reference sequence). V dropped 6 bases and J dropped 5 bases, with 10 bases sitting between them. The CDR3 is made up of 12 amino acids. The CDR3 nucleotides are TGTGCCAGCAGGCTAGAGGGGACTGAAGCTTTCTTT. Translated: CASRLEGTEAFF.

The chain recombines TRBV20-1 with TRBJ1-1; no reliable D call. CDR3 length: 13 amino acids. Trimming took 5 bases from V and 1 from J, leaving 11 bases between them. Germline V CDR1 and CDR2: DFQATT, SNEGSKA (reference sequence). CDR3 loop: CSAVNEGNTEAFF. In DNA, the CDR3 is TGCAGTGCTGTGAATGAAGGGAACACTGAAGCTTTCTTT.

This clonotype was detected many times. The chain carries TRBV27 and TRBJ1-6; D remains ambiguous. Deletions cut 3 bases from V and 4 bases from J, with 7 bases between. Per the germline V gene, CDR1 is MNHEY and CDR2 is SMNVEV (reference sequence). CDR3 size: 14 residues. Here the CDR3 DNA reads TGTGCCAGCAGTTTTGGCGAATATAATTCACCCCTCCACTTT. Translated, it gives CASSFGEYNSPLHF.

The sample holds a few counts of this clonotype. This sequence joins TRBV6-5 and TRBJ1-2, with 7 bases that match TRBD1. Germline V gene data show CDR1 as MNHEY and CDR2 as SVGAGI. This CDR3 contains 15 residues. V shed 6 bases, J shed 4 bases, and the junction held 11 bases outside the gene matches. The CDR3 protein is CASSSDRDPIYGYTF. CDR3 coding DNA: TGTGCCAGCAGCTCTGACAGGGACCCGATCTATGGCTACACCTTC.

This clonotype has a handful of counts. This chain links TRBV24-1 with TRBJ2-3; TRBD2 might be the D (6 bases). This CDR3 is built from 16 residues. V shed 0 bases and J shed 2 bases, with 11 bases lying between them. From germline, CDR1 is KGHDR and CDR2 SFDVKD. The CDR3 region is CATSDLAGTNTDTQYF. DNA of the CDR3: TGTGCCACCAGTGATTTGGCGGGGACCAACACAGATACGCAGTATTTT.

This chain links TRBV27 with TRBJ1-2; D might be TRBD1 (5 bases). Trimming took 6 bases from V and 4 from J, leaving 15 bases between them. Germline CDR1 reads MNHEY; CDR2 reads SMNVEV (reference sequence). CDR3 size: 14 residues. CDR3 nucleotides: TGTGCCAGCAGCCTAGACAGATACTTCTATGGCTACACCTTC. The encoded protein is CASSLDRYFYGYTF.

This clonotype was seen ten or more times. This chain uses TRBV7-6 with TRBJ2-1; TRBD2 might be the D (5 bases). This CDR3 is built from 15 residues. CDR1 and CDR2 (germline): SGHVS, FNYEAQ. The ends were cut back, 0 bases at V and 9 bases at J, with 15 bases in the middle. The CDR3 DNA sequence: TGTGCCAGCAGCTTAGCGGCTAGTTTGAGCGGTGAGCAGTTCTTC. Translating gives CASSLAASLSGEQFF.

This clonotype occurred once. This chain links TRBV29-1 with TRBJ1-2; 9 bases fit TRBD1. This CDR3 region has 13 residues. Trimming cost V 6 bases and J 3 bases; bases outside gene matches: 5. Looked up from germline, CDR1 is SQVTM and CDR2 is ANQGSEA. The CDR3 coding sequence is TGCAGCGTAGACAGGGGGTTTGACTATGGCTACACCTTC. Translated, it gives CSVDRGFDYGYTF.

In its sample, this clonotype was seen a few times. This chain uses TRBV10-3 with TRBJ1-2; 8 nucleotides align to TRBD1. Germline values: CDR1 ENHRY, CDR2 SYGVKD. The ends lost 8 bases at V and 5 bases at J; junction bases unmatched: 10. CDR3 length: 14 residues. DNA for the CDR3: TGTGCCATCTCCAGGGGGCATGAGGTTTATGGCTACACCTTC. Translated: CAISRGHEVYGYTF.

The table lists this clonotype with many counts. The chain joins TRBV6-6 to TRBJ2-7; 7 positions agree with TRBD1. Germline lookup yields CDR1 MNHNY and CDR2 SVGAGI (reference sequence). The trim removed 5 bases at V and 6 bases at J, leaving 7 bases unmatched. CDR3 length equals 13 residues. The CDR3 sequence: CASSMRGPGEQYF. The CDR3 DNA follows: TGTGCCAGCAGTATGAGGGGGCCGGGCGAGCAGTACTTC.

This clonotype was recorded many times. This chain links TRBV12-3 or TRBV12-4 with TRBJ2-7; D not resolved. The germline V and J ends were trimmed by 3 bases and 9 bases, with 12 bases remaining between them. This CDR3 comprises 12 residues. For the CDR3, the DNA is TGTGCCAGCAGTTTCCCGCCGTTCGGGCAGTACTTC. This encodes CASSFPPFGQYF.

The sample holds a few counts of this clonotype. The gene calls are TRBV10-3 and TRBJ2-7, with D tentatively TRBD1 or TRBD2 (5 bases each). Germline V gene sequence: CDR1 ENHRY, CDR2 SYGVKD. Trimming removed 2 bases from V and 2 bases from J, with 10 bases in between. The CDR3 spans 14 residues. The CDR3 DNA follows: TGTGCCATCAGTGAGCGGGACGGACCCTACGAGCAGTACTTC. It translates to CAISERDGPYEQYF.

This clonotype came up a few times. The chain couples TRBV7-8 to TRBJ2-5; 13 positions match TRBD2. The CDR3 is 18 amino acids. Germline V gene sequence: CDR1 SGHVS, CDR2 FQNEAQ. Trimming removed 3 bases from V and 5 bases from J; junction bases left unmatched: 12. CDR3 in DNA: TGTGCCAGCAGCTTTCAAAGACTAGCGGGGGGCTTCTGGGAGACCCAGTACTTC. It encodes CASSFQRLAGGFWETQYF. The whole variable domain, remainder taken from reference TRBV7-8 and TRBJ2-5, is GAGVSQSPRYKVAKRGQDVALRCDPISGHVSLFWYQQALGQGPEFLTYFQNEAQLDKSGLPSDRFFAERPEGSVSTLKIQRTQQEDSAVYLCASSFQRLAGGFWETQYFGPGTRLLVL.

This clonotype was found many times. This chain's CDR3 is CSASYGLAGGSDTQYF. The CDR3 DNA reads TGCAGTGCTAGCTACGGACTAGCGGGGGGGAGCGATACGCAGTATTTT. V gene TRBV20-1 combines with J gene TRBJ2-3, with 15 nucleotides matching TRBD2. V lost 3 bases and J lost 6; bases outside the gene matches: 7. The CDR3 has 16 amino acids. CDR1 is DFQATT, CDR2 SNEGSKA, per germline (reference sequence).

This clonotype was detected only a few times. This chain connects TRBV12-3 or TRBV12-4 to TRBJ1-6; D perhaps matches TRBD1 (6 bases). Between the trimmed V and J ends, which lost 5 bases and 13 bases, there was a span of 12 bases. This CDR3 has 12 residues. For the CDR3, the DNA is TGTGCCAGCAGTGGATTAGGGGGGCCCCTCCACTTT. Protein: CASSGLGGPLHF.

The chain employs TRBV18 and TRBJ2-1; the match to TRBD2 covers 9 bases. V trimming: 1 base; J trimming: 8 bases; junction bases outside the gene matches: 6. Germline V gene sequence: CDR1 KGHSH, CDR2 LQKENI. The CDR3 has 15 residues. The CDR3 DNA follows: TGTGCCAGCTCACCACGGGCGGGGGGGCCAGATGAGCAGTTCTTC. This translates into CASSPRAGGPDEQFF. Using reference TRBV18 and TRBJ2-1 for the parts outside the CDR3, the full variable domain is NAGVMQNPRHLVRRRGQEARLRCSPMKGHSHVYWYRQLPEEGLKFMVYLQKENIIDESGMPKERFSAEFPKEGPSILRIQQVVRGDSAAYFCASSPRAGGPDEQFFGPGTRLTVL.

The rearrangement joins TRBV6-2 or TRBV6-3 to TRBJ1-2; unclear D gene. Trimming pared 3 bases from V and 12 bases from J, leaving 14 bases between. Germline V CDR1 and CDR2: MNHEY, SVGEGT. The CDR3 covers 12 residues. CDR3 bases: TGTGCCAGCAGTTATGATGATGGTAGCAACACCTTC. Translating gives CASSYDDGSNTF.

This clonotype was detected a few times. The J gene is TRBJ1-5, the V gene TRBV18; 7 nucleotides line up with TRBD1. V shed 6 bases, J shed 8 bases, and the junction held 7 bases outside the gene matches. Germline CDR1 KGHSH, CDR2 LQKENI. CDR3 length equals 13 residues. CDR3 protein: CASSSGQREPQHF. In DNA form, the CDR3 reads TGTGCCAGCTCGTCGGGACAGAGGGAGCCCCAGCATTTT.

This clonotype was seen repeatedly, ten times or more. CDR3 sequence reads: CASSSGLGADTQYF. The CDR3 region has the DNA TGTGCCAGCAGCTCCGGACTGGGCGCAGATACGCAGTATTTT. The rearrangement links TRBV7-2 to TRBJ2-3; D may be TRBD2 (5 bases). This CDR3 is 14 amino acids long. CDR1 SGHTA and CDR2 FQGNSA come from the germline V gene. Trimming cost V 4 bases and J 4 bases, with 12 bases left between them.

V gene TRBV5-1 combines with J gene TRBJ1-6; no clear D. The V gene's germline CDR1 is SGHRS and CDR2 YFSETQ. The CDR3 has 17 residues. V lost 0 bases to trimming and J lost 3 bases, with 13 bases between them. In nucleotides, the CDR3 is TGCGCCAGCAGCTTGGAGGGTAGAGGGATCTATAATTCACCCCTCCACTTT. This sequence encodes CASSLEGRGIYNSPLHF.

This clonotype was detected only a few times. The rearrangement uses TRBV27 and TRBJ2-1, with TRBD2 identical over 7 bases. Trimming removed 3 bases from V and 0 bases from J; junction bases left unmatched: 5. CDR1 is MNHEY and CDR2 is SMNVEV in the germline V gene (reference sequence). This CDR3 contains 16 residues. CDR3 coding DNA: TGTGCCAGCAGTTTTGGGGGGGACCTCTCCTACAATGAGCAGTTCTTC. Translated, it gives CASSFGGDLSYNEQFF.

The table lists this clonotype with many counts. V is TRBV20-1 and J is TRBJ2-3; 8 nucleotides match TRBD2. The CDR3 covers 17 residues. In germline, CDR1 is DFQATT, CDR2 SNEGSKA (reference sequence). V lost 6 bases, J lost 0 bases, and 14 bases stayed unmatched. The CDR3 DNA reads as TGCAGTGCCCTGAATCCCCCTAGCGGGCGTAGCACAGATACGCAGTATTTT. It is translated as CSALNPPSGRSTDTQYF.

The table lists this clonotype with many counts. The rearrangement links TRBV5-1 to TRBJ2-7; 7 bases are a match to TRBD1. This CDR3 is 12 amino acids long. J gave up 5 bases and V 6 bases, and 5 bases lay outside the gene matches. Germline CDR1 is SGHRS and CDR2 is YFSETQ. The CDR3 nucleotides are TGCGCCAGCACTCGGGACAGCAACGAGCAGTACTTC. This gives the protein CASTRDSNEQYF. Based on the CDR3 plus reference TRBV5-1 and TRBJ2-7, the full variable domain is KAGVTQTPRYLIKTRGQQVTLSCSPISGHRSVSWYQQTPGQGLQFLFEYFSETQRNKGNFPGRFSGRQFSNSRSEMNVSTLELGDSALYLCASTRDSNEQYFGPGTRLTVT.

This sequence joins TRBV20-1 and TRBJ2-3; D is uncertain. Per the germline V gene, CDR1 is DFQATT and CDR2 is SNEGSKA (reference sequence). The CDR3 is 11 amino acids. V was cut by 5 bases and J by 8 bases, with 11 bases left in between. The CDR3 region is CSALTKLTQYF. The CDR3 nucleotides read TGCAGTGCTCTGACCAAACTTACGCAGTATTTT.

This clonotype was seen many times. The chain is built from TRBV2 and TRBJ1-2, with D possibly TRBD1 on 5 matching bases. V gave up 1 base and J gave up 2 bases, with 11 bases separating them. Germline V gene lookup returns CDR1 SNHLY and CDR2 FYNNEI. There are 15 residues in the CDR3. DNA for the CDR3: TGTGCCAGCAGTGAAGAGGGCAGGGCAAACTATGGCTACACCTTC. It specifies CASSEEGRANYGYTF.